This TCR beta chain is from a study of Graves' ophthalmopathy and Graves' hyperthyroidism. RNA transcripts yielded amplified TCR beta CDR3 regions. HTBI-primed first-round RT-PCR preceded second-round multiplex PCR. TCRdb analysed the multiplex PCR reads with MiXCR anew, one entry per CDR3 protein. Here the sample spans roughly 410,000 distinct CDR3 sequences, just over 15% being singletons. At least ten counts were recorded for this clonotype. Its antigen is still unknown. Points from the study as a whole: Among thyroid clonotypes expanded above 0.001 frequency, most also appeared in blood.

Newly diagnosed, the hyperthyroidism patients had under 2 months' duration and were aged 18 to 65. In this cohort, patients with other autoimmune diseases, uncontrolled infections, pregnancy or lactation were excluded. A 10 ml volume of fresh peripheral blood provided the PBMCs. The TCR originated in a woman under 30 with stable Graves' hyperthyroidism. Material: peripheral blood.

In DNA, the CDR3 is TGTGCCAGTAGTATAGTAGACCGGGAAGGCTACACCTTC. Translating it yields CASSIVDREGYTF. The rearrangement uses TRBV19 and TRBJ1-2; no reliable D call. Germline assignment: CDR1 LNHDA and CDR2 SQIVND (reference sequence). Trimming shortened V by 1 base and J by 8 bases, and 11 bases separated the two germline ends. CDR3 length equals 13 residues.